These 18 T cell receptor beta chains share one sample of origin, sequenced in a study of neurological immune-mediated disorders. Using its own MiXCR run on the 5' RACE reads, TCRdb lists one record per CDR3 protein. Of tens of thousands of distinct CDR3 sequences in the sample, 10% are singletons; the top ten hold 21%. Sequenced sample: PBMCs. These receptors all stem from a woman between 40 and 55 years old with HTLV-1-associated myelopathy (HAM/TSP).

The table lists this clonotype with many counts. The chain links TRBV7-9 to TRBJ1-3, with 7 bases fitting TRBD1. This CDR3 region has 15 residues. The junction had 8 bases not matched to a gene; V was cut back by 6 bases and J by 3 bases. Germline V gives CDR1 SEHNR, CDR2 FQNEAQ (reference sequence). The CDR3 protein is CASSHTTGFGNTIYF. CDR3 nucleotide sequence: TGTGCCAGCAGTCACACGACAGGGTTTGGAAACACCATATATTTT.

As regards this clonotype: Its ends do not fully match the called genes, so a read error is possible. This chain links TRBV20-1 with TRBJ1-1; D is ambiguous. The CDR3 sequence is 13 residues long. The germline V gene has CDR1 DFQATT and CDR2 SNEGSKA (reference sequence). Here the CDR3 reads CSARDLPTAEGFF. DNA for the CDR3: TGCAGTGCTAGAGACCTCCCAACGGCTGAAGGTTTCTTT.

There are many counts of this clonotype. This sequence joins TRBV5-1 and TRBJ1-1, with no clear D. The germline gives CDR1 SGHRS, CDR2 YFSETQ. Trimming pared 4 bases from V and 6 bases from J, leaving 13 bases between. This CDR3 contains 13 residues. The CDR3 loop is CASSTESFAEAFF. In DNA form, the CDR3 reads TGCGCCAGCAGCACCGAGTCGTTCGCTGAAGCTTTCTTT.

This clonotype has at least ten counts. The chain joins TRBV9 to TRBJ2-4, with TRBD2 identical over 8 bases. The CDR3 is made up of 15 amino acids. CDR1 and CDR2 from the germline V gene are SGDLS and YYNGEE. With V trimmed by 2 bases and J by 0 bases, 1 base remained unmatched. As DNA, the CDR3 is TGTGCCAGCAGCGTTAGCGGGAAAGCCAAAAACATTCAGTACTTC. Residues: CASSVSGKAKNIQYF.

This clonotype was seen repeatedly, ten times or more. The junction shows a germline mismatch at one end, possibly a read error. The rearrangement links TRBV7-2 to TRBJ2-5; no clear D. This CDR3 spans 13 amino acids. From germline, CDR1 is SGHTA and CDR2 FQGNSA. The DNA of the CDR3 is TGTGCCAGCAGCTTAGCAGGGAAAGACACCCAGTACTTC. The encoded protein is CASSLAGKDTQYF.

This clonotype was recorded many times. The gene calls are TRBV4-1 and TRBJ1-1, with D hard to call. This CDR3 region has 15 residues. Germline lookup yields CDR1 MGHRA and CDR2 YSYEKL. Trimming stripped 4 bases from V and 1 base from J, with 13 bases between. CDR3 loop: CASSRAAGPNTEAFF. In DNA, the CDR3 is TGCGCCAGCAGCCGAGCTGCCGGTCCGAACACTGAAGCTTTCTTT.

The table lists this clonotype with many counts. The rearrangement joins TRBV5-1 to TRBJ2-5, with 7 positions matching TRBD1. The CDR3 extends over 15 amino acids. V gave up 2 bases and J gave up 2 bases; unmatched junction bases: 6. CDR1 is SGHRS and CDR2 is YFSETQ in the germline V gene. CDR3: CASSFLGTAQETQYF. The CDR3 coding sequence is TGCGCCAGCAGCTTTCTCGGGACAGCTCAAGAGACCCAGTACTTC.

This clonotype was observed at least ten times. The genes are TRBV7-8 and TRBJ2-1, with 8 bases that match TRBD2. This CDR3 contains 17 residues. CDR1 and CDR2 from the germline V gene are SGHVS and FQNEAQ. The V gene end was trimmed by 4 bases and the J gene end by 7 bases; junction bases not matched to a gene: 15. CDR3 in amino acids: CASSYNIGGGYGNEQFF. The CDR3 DNA reads as TGTGCCAGCAGCTATAACATTGGCGGGGGGTATGGGAATGAGCAGTTCTTC.

This clonotype has at least ten counts. J is TRBJ1-6 and V is TRBV9; 7 nucleotides align to TRBD1. The CDR3 length is 16 residues. CDR1 is SGDLS, CDR2 YYNGEE, per germline. V lost 5 bases and J lost 9; bases outside the gene matches: 14. The chain's CDR3 is CASSPGGGDGSSPLHF. The DNA of the CDR3 is TGTGCCAGCAGTCCAGGGGGAGGCGACGGGAGTTCACCCCTCCACTTT.

In its sample, this clonotype was seen many times. This CDR3 reads CASSVTDTQYF. CDR3 coding DNA: TGTGCCAGCAGTGTAACAGATACGCAGTATTTT. The V and J genes are TRBV2 and TRBJ2-3; no firm D call. The V and J ends lost 4 bases and 3 bases respectively, with 2 bases between them. CDR1 and CDR2 (germline): SNHLY, FYNNEI. The CDR3 has 11 amino acids.

The table lists this clonotype with many counts. The rearrangement links TRBV2 to TRBJ2-1; D is perhaps TRBD1 (5 bases). The V end lost 11 bases, the J end lost 0 bases, and 17 bases lay between the germline ends. The CDR3 is made up of 15 amino acids. Germline lookup yields CDR1 SNHLY and CDR2 FYNNEI. The CDR3 bases are TGTGCCTCCCTGTGGGTGGACACCTCCTACAATGAGCAGTTCTTC. Its translation: CASLWVDTSYNEQFF.

This clonotype was picked up many times. The chain is built from TRBV4-1 and TRBJ2-5, with 7 bases that match TRBD1. This CDR3 has 18 residues. V shed 0 bases, J shed 2 bases, and the junction held 12 bases outside the gene matches. Germline assignment: CDR1 MGHRA and CDR2 YSYEKL. As DNA, the CDR3 is TGCGCCAGCAGCCAAGATCTTTTTCCCCGGACAGGACAAGAGACCCAGTACTTC. This encodes CASSQDLFPRTGQETQYF.

This clonotype was counted at least ten times. J is TRBJ2-2 and V is TRBV2; 11 bases are a match to TRBD2. The CDR3 covers 16 residues. With V trimmed by 6 bases and J by 1 base, 4 bases remained unmatched. The germline V gene has CDR1 SNHLY and CDR2 FYNNEI. DNA for the CDR3: TGTGCCAGCAGCCTCGGACTAGCGGGGAACACCGGGGAGCTGTTTTTT. Protein product: CASSLGLAGNTGELFF.

This clonotype was recorded at least ten times. The chain couples TRBV5-1 to TRBJ1-1; the D gene is possibly TRBD1 (5 bases). The CDR3 sequence is 14 residues long. Deletions cut 4 bases from V and 5 bases from J, with 15 bases between. The germline CDR1 and CDR2 sequences are SGHRS and YFSETQ. The CDR3, as DNA: TGCGCCAGCAGCGGGGGGGGTACGTCGACTGAAGCTTTCTTT. This sequence encodes CASSGGGTSTEAFF.

The sample holds many counts of this clonotype. J is TRBJ2-5 and V is TRBV4-1, with TRBD1 matching 8 bases. Germline assignment: CDR1 MGHRA and CDR2 YSYEKL. The CDR3 totals 16 residues. The V segment lost 1 base and the J segment 5 bases; nucleotides outside the gene matches: 9. CDR3 amino acids: CASSQGRGRDWETQYF. CDR3 sequence (DNA): TGCGCCAGCAGCCAAGGCAGGGGGCGAGACTGGGAGACCCAGTACTTC.

This clonotype was recorded many times. The V call is TRBV6-1, the J call TRBJ1-6; TRBD1 is a possible D gene (6 bases). The CDR3 consists of 14 residues. From germline, CDR1 is MNHNS and CDR2 SASEGT. The V and J ends lost 5 bases and 7 bases respectively, with 12 bases between them. CDR3 loop: CASSPGTTNSPLHF. The CDR3 DNA reads as TGTGCCAGCAGTCCGGGGACAACGAATTCACCCCTCCACTTT.

This clonotype was picked up many times. CDR3 residues: CSVRTGGYEQYF. The CDR3 DNA sequence: TGCAGCGTGCGGACAGGGGGCTACGAGCAGTACTTC. V is TRBV29-1 and J is TRBJ2-7, with TRBD1 matching 10 bases. V was clipped by 6 bases and J by 3 bases; unmatched bases: 2. Looked up from germline, CDR1 is SQVTM and CDR2 is ANQGSEA. CDR3 length: 12 residues.

This clonotype was seen many times. CDR3 sequence: CASSASRGATNEKLFF. In DNA, the CDR3 is TGTGCCAGCAGCGCCAGCAGAGGGGCAACTAATGAAAAACTGTTTTTT. The chain uses TRBV9 and TRBJ1-4, with a weak D call TRBD1 (5 bases). V was pared by 3 bases and J by 0 bases, with 12 bases between. Per germline, CDR1 SGDLS and CDR2 YYNGEE. The CDR3 runs to 16 residues. The whole variable domain, filled in from reference TRBV9 and TRBJ1-4, reads DSGVTQTPKHLITATGQRVTLRCSPRSGDLSVYWYQQSLDQGLQFLIQYYNGEERAKGNILERFSAQQFPDLHSELNLSSLELGDSALYFCASSASRGATNEKLFFGSGTQLSVL.